This is a list of T cell receptor beta chains from one sample in a study of graft-versus-host responses after intestinal transplantation. Their specific antigens are unknown. Data came from immunoSEQ multiplex PCR; TCRdb stores just in-frame clones and leaves some out. The repertoire holds 78,000 or so clones, with around 86% as singletons. The sample in question was unstimulated CD8+ T cells sorted from spleen or lymph node cells, obtained before transplant. Receptors originate from a human donor who was the organ donor for an intestinal transplant. Each CDR3 is given with its conserved first and last residue. D genes are given only for firm matches. Clone sizes are given selectively: once, few, many, or a class where the clone is expanded.

13,TRBV6-5,TRBJ1-5,.,.,CATAPGDAQPQHF,TGTGCCACCGCGCCTGGGGACGCGCAGCCCCAGCATTTT
13,TRBV27,TRBJ1-5,.,TRBD1,CASSLSGDRVQHF,TGTGCCAGCAGCTTGTCGGGGGACAGGGTCCAGCATTTT
17,TRBV6-1,TRBJ2-2,.,TRBD2,CASSELIAGGYTGELFF,TGTGCCAGCAGTGAGTTAATAGCGGGGGGTTACACCGGGGAGCTGTTTTTT
14,TRBV29-1,TRBJ2-2,.,.,CSVEDLQGPGELFF,TGCAGCGTTGAAGATCTTCAAGGCCCCGGGGAGCTGTTTTTT
12,TRBV29-1,TRBJ2-7,few,TRBD2,CSVVGLAGEQYF,TGCAGCGTTGTAGGACTAGCGGGCGAGCAGTACTTC
15,TRBV5-6,TRBJ2-3,.,.,CASSLGQFEGDTQYF,TGTGCCAGCAGCTTGGGACAATTTGAGGGGGATACGCAGTATTTT
13,TRBV28,TRBJ2-7,.,TRBD1,CASRLTGFYEQYF,TGTGCCAGCAGACTGACAGGGTTTTACGAGCAGTACTTC
15,TRBV5-5,TRBJ1-3,.,.,CASSLTGTSGNTIYF,TGTGCCAGCAGCTTGACAGGGACCTCTGGAAACACCATATATTTT
15,TRBV6-1,TRBJ2-6,.,.,CASSEQASGANVLTF,TGTGCCAGCAGTGAACAGGCCTCTGGGGCCAACGTCCTGACTTTC
15,TRBV27,TRBJ2-2,.,TRBD2,CASSLGGAGTGELFF,TGTGCCAGCAGTCTCGGGGGGGCGGGCACCGGGGAGCTGTTTTTT
13,TRBV7-3,TRBJ1-1,few,.,CASSLYPNTEAFF,TGTGCCAGCAGCTTATATCCGAACACTGAAGCTTTCTTT
17,TRBV5-6,TRBJ2-3,.,.,CASSPPSGFSSTDTQYF,TGTGCCAGCAGTCCACCCTCGGGATTTTCTAGCACAGATACGCAGTATTTT
12,TRBV10-3,TRBJ1-3,.,.,CASKGPGNTIYF,TGTGCCTCTAAGGGGCCTGGAAACACCATATATTTT
15,TRBV2,TRBJ1-2,.,.,CASLLDGGLVNGYTF,TGTGCCAGCTTACTCGACGGGGGCTTAGTTAATGGCTACACCTTC
15,TRBV28,TRBJ2-3,.,.,CASSSEASGTDTQYF,TGTGCCAGCAGTTCCGAGGCTAGCGGCACAGATACGCAGTATTTT
13,TRBV29-1,TRBJ1-1,.,.,CSAHSVMNTEAFF,TGCAGCGCCCACAGCGTCATGAACACTGAAGCTTTCTTT
14,TRBV5-6,TRBJ1-1,.,TRBD1,CASRSDRVNTEAFF,TGTGCCAGCAGGTCTGACAGGGTAAACACTGAAGCTTTCTTT
15,TRBV19,TRBJ1-5,.,.,CASSRFDSPDQPQHF,TGTGCCAGTAGCCGTTTCGACAGCCCTGATCAGCCCCAGCATTTT
15,TRBV10-3,TRBJ1-2,.,TRBD1,CAISGMDRGTYGYTF,TGTGCCATCAGTGGGATGGACAGGGGGACCTATGGCTACACCTTC
14,TRBV7-9,TRBJ2-1,.,TRBD1,CASSLRTGGNEQFF,TGTGCCAGCAGCCTTCGGACAGGGGGCAATGAGCAGTTCTTC
15,TRBV6-6,TRBJ1-1,.,TRBD1,CASRRSWTGNTEAFF,TGTGCCAGCAGGCGATCATGGACAGGGAACACTGAAGCTTTCTTT
14,TRBV2,TRBJ1-1,.,.,CASSGDTENTEAFF,TGTGCCAGCAGTGGGGACACCGAGAACACTGAAGCTTTCTTT
15,TRBV4-1,TRBJ1-2,.,TRBD1,CASSQPRRTGGGYTF,TGCGCCAGCAGCCAACCACGCAGGACAGGTGGTGGCTACACCTTC
15,TRBV6-1,TRBJ2-7,.,TRBD1,CASSAGGTGFDEQYF,TGTGCCAGCAGTGCAGGGGGGACAGGGTTTGACGAGCAGTACTTC
16,TRBV4-1,TRBJ1-5,.,TRBD1,CASSQVLGGGNQPQHF,TGCGCCAGCAGCCAAGTTTTAGGGGGCGGGAATCAGCCCCAGCATTTT
14,TRBV7-2,TRBJ2-7,few,.,CASSLALSAVEQYF,TGTGCCAGCAGCTTAGCGTTATCGGCGGTCGAGCAGTACTTC
14,TRBV6-1,TRBJ2-7,.,TRBD1,CASGPWTGRYEQYF,TGTGCCAGCGGGCCCTGGACAGGGAGGTACGAGCAGTACTTC
13,TRBV9,TRBJ1-1,.,.,CASSPSGTAEAFF,TGTGCCAGCAGCCCTTCGGGAACGGCTGAAGCTTTCTTT
15,TRBV25-1,TRBJ2-1,.,.,CASSEFGTALNEQFF,TGTGCCAGCAGTGAATTCGGAACAGCCCTCAATGAGCAGTTCTTC
17,TRBV4-1,TRBJ2-3,.,TRBD1,CASSQVWGQGISDTQYF,TGCGCCAGCAGCCAAGTTTGGGGACAGGGTATATCGGATACGCAGTATTTT
15,TRBV6-1,TRBJ2-3,.,.,CASNPEVGLTDTQYF,TGTGCCAGCAACCCCGAAGTGGGGCTGACAGATACGCAGTATTTT
14,TRBV5-5,TRBJ1-4,few,.,CASSLDSSYEKLFF,TGTGCCAGCAGCTTGGACAGCTCGTATGAAAAACTGTTTTTT
17,TRBV7-9,TRBJ2-2,.,.,CASSDSTGTYLTGELFF,TGTGCCAGCAGCGATAGTACCGGGACATATCTTACCGGGGAGCTGTTTTTT